The next 2 T cell receptor beta chains were all read from a single sample in a study of T cell responses to AZD1222 COVID-19 vaccine. Sequencing used immunoSEQ multiplex PCR; TCRdb keeps in-frame clones, though not all of them. The sample has about 67,000 clones, around 80% seen once. The sample in question was peripheral blood, obtained on day 0 of AZD1222 vaccination. Source of these receptors: an adult in good health.

J is TRBJ2-7 and V is TRBV27; 7 nucleotides line up with TRBD1. V gave up 6 bases and J gave up 1 base; unmatched junction bases: 0. Germline loops: CDR1 MNHEY, CDR2 SMNVEV (reference sequence). This CDR3 region has 12 residues. The CDR3 bases are TGTGCCAGCAGGGGACAGTCCTACGAGCAGTACTTC. It codes for CASRGQSYEQYF.

V usage is TRBV19 and J usage is TRBJ1-5, with D uncertain. Per germline, CDR1 LNHDA and CDR2 SQIVND (reference sequence). The ends were cut back, 5 bases at V and 7 bases at J, with 15 bases in the middle. This CDR3 comprises 14 residues. CDR3 amino acids: CASSSSLPGQPQHF. In DNA, the CDR3 is TGTGCCAGTAGTTCCAGTCTACCGGGGCAGCCCCAGCATTTT.